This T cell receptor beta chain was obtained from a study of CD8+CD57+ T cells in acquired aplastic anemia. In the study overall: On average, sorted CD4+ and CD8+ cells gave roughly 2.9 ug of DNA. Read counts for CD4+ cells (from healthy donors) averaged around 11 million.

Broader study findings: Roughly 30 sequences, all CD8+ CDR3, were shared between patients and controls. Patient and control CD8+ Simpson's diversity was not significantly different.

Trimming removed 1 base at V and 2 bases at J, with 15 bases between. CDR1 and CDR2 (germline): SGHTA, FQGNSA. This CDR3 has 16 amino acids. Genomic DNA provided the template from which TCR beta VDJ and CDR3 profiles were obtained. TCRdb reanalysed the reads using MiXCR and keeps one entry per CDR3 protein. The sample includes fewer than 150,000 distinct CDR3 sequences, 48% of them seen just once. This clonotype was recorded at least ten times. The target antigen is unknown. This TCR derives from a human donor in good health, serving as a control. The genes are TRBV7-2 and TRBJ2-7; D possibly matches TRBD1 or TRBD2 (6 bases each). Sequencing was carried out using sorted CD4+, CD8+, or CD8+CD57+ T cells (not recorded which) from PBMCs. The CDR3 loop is CASSLGGATPTYEQYF. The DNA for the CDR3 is TGTGCCAGCAGCTTAGGGGGGGCGACACCGACCTACGAGCAGTACTTC. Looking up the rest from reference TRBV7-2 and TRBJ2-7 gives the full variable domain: GAGVSQSPSNKVTEKGKDVELRCDPISGHTALYWYRQSLGQGLEFLIYFQGNSAPDKSGLPSDRFSAERTGGSVSTLTIQRTQQEDSAVYLCASSLGGATPTYEQYFGPGTRLTVT.